A selection of T cell receptor beta chains follows, all from one sample in a study of neurological immune-mediated disorders. TCRdb analysed the 5' RACE reads with MiXCR anew, one entry per CDR3 protein. Found here are under 70,000 distinct CDR3 sequences, 3.2% of them singletons; the top ten hold around 5.2%. Sequenced input: PBMCs. The receptors here all came from a woman between 50 and 59 years old with multiple sclerosis. Each CDR3 is given with its conserved first and last residue. The D gene is left open where the match is weak. Rows may omit the clone size; those that give it use once, few, many or a size class.

>17|TRBJ1-2|NA|many|TRBV6-5
CASSYSIPPAGMDGYTF
TGTGCCAGCAGTTACTCGATTCCCCCCGCCGGGATGGATGGCTACACCTTC
>15|TRBJ1-2|NA|few|TRBV7-9
CASSFGGGFLYGYTF
TGTGCCAGCAGCTTTGGTGGGGGATTTTTGTATGGCTACACCTTC
>15|TRBJ2-7|NA|many|TRBV28
CASTPPHVRTYEQYF
TGTGCCAGCACCCCGCCCCATGTTAGAACCTACGAGCAGTACTTC
>14|TRBJ2-4|NA|many|TRBV7-2
CASSLSRAAATQYF
TGTGCCAGCAGCCTATCCAGGGCCGCGGCCACCCAGTACTTC
>13|TRBJ1-2|TRBD1|many|TRBV19
CASSRDRERSYTF
TGTGCCAGTAGCCGTGACAGGGAGAGGAGCTACACCTTC
>13|TRBJ2-5|NA|many|TRBV12-3/TRBV12-4
CASGGGARETQYF
TGTGCCAGCGGTGGGGGAGCACGGGAGACCCAGTACTTC
>16|TRBJ2-3|NA|many|TRBV7-2
CASSYRSRPTTDTQYF
TGTGCCAGCAGCTATCGAAGCAGACCCACCACAGATACGCAGTATTTT
>14|TRBJ2-3|NA|many|TRBV7-2
CASTSEGPTDTQYF
TGTGCCAGCACCTCGGAAGGGCCGACAGATACGCAGTATTTT
>13|TRBJ2-3|NA|many|TRBV20-1
CSASGSDPDTQYF
TGCAGTGCTAGCGGCTCCGATCCAGATACGCAGTATTTT
>16|TRBJ2-3|NA|many|TRBV5-1
CASSPGVTGRGDTQYF
TGCGCCAGCAGCCCTGGGGTAACCGGGAGAGGCGATACGCAGTATTTT
>13|TRBJ1-1|NA|NA|TRBV9
CASNVAQTGEAFF
TGTGCCAGCAACGTAGCGCAGACAGGTGAAGCTTTCTTT
>13|TRBJ2-5|NA|NA|TRBV11-3
CASSLTTGETQYF
TGTGCCAGCAGCTTAACCACAGGGGAGACCCAGTACTTC
>16|TRBJ2-1|NA|many|TRBV7-2
CASSVTVGGRNNEQFF
TGTGCCAGCAGCGTTACCGTGGGGGGAAGGAACAATGAGCAGTTCTTC
>13|TRBJ1-2|NA|many|TRBV5-1
CASSLSGDYGYTF
TGCGCCAGCAGCTTGTCCGGGGACTATGGCTACACCTTC
>14|TRBJ2-3|TRBD2|many|TRBV20-1
CSARADGLAPTQYF
TGCAGTGCTAGAGCAGACGGACTAGCCCCTACGCAGTATTTT
>15|TRBJ1-2|NA|many|TRBV7-2
CASSLRRQDPYGYTF
TGTGCCAGCAGCTTGAGGCGACAGGACCCGTATGGCTACACCTTC
>14|TRBJ2-3|TRBD2|many|TRBV20-1
CSMTAAGVLDTQYF
TGCAGTATGACTGCAGCGGGAGTTTTAGATACGCAGTATTTT
>14|TRBJ2-3|NA|many|TRBV5-1
CASSWERGTDTQYF
TGCGCCAGCAGCTGGGAACGGGGCACAGATACGCAGTATTTT
>15|TRBJ1-1|NA|many|TRBV3-1
CASKLAVGLNTEAFF
TGTGCCAGCAAACTGGCCGTCGGCTTGAACACTGAAGCTTTCTTT
>13|TRBJ2-5|TRBD1|many|TRBV5-6
CASRLGTEETQYF
TGTGCCAGCAGGCTAGGGACAGAAGAGACCCAGTACTTC
>12|TRBJ2-7|TRBD2|NA|TRBV20-1
CSGGGVTYEQYF
TGCAGTGGTGGGGGGGTCACCTACGAGCAGTACTTC
>14|TRBJ2-5|NA|many|TRBV20-1
CSAIQSENQETQYF
TGCAGTGCAATACAATCGGAGAACCAAGAGACCCAGTACTTC
>15|TRBJ1-5|TRBD1|many|TRBV12-3/TRBV12-4
CASRKTGEGNQPQHF
TGTGCCAGCAGAAAGACAGGGGAGGGCAATCAGCCCCAGCATTTT
>16|TRBJ2-5|NA|many|TRBV3-1
CASSRISGVGGETQYF
TGTGCCAGCAGCCGAATATCAGGGGTAGGCGGAGAGACCCAGTACTTC
>15|TRBJ1-2|TRBD1|many|TRBV5-1
CATRQGTNNNYGYTF
TGCGCCACCAGACAGGGAACCAACAACAACTATGGCTACACCTTC
>20|TRBJ2-6|TRBD1|many|TRBV29-1
CSVDDSETGQGVAGANVLTF
TGCAGCGTTGACGACTCGGAGACGGGACAGGGGGTAGCTGGGGCCAACGTCCTGACTTTC
>16|TRBJ2-3|TRBD2|many|TRBV7-2
CASSFRVAGVADTQYF
TGTGCCAGCAGCTTTAGGGTAGCGGGGGTCGCAGATACGCAGTATTTT
>13|TRBJ2-2|NA|many|TRBV12-3/TRBV12-4
CASSLKGAGELFF
TGTGCCAGCAGTTTAAAAGGGGCCGGGGAGCTGTTTTTT
>13|TRBJ2-2|NA|many|TRBV28
CASSGYLAGELFF
TGTGCCAGCAGTGGTTACCTGGCCGGGGAGCTGTTTTTT
>16|TRBJ1-1|TRBD1|many|TRBV2
CASSVGTGIWSTEAFF
TGTGCCAGCAGTGTTGGGACAGGGATCTGGAGCACTGAAGCTTTCTTT
>16|TRBJ2-3|NA|many|TRBV11-2
CASSFRRSSSTDTQYF
TGTGCCAGCAGCTTTCGGAGGTCCTCTAGCACAGATACGCAGTATTTT
>12|TRBJ2-2|TRBD2|many|TRBV20-1
CSAGGYPGELFF
TGCAGTGCCGGGGGGTACCCAGGGGAGCTGTTTTTT
>17|TRBJ1-3|NA|many|TRBV4-1
CASSPPRAGASGNTIYF
TGCGCCAGCAGCCCACCCCGGGCGGGTGCCTCTGGAAACACCATATATTTT
>14|TRBJ1-6|NA|few|TRBV4-3
CASSQSNGGSTLNF
TGCGCCAGCAGCCAATCAAATGGGGGATCAACCCTCAACTTT
>13|TRBJ2-3|NA|many|TRBV7-2
CASSLATLDTQYF
TGTGCCAGCAGCTTAGCCACCTTGGATACGCAGTATTTT
>15|TRBJ2-3|NA|many|TRBV4-3
CASSQVASPTDTQYF
TGCGCCAGCAGCCAAGTCGCTAGCCCCACAGATACGCAGTATTTT
>16|TRBJ2-3|NA|many|TRBV7-8
CASSLVGSTSTDTQYF
TGTGCCAGCAGCTTAGTAGGATCAACTAGCACAGATACGCAGTATTTT
>16|TRBJ2-1|NA|many|TRBV9
CASSPPGGISYNEQFF
TGTGCCAGCAGCCCCCCGGGCGGGATCTCCTACAATGAGCAGTTCTTC